This T cell receptor beta chain was identified during a study of blood T cell repertoires in COVID-19. Study context: Sites in the United States, Italy and Spain provided acute and convalescent COVID-19 samples. PBMCs, B-cell-depleted T cells, or T cells were the source of the cDNA or gDNA that made up the material.

Seattle-derived patients entered the study during active infection and were followed longitudinally. Per the germline V gene, CDR1 is SGHRS and CDR2 is YFSETQ. Unmatched junction bases numbered 6, after V lost 4 bases and J lost 5 bases. The CDR3 length is 15 residues. Profiled with immunoSEQ multiplex PCR; TCRdb holds only in-frame clones, not every one. The table lists approximately 270,000 clones, approximately 85% of them singletons. This chain joins TRBV5-1 and TRBJ2-2; TRBD2 aligns across 9 bases. The receptor comes from a human donor with COVID-19, enrolled during active disease. The donor label of this sample is uncertain. Sequencing was done on a sample of peripheral blood. The CDR3 sequence is CASSAGLAQTGELFF. In DNA form, the CDR3 reads TGCGCCAGCAGCGCAGGACTAGCGCAGACCGGGGAGCTGTTTTTT.